Listed below are T cell receptor beta chains from one sample, sequenced in a study of cytotoxic CD8 clonotypes in ibrutinib-treated CLL. TCRdb's table, derived via immunoSEQ multiplex PCR, lists solely in-frame clones and lacks some. The sample lists more than 110,000 clones; 91% were seen once. This material consisted of PBMCs, taken after 12 months of ibrutinib treatment. These receptors came from a human donor with chronic lymphocytic leukemia. The CDR3 runs from the conserved cysteine through the conserved F or W. A D gene is named only where the DNA matches it firmly. Size is omitted from some rows. Given values are once, few, many or a class for expanded clones.

TRBJ2-2 TRBV9 - - TGTGCCAGCAGCGGATATAGCGGATCCACCGGGGAGCTGTTTTTT CASSGYSGSTGELFF
TRBJ2-5 TRBV9 - - TGTGCCAGCAGCGCCCGAGGAGGGGGGTCCGGAGAGACCCAGTACTTC CASSARGGGSGETQYF
TRBJ2-1 TRBV13 - TRBD2 TGTGCCAGCAGCTTGGGGACTAGCGGGACCTTCGCCTACAATGAGCAGTTCTTC CASSLGTSGTFAYNEQFF
TRBJ2-2 TRBV5-1 - - TGCGCCAGCAGCTTTACAGCTCAGTCCGGGGAGCTGTTTTTT CASSFTAQSGELFF
TRBJ2-5 TRBV5-1 - - TGCGCCAGCAGCTTCCAGGGTAATGTAGAGACCCAGTACTTC CASSFQGNVETQYF
TRBJ1-5 TRBV6-4 few - TGTGCCAGCCTTGATCAGCCCCAGCATTTT CASLDQPQHF
TRBJ2-7 TRBV10-3 - TRBD2 TGTGCCATCAGTGAGTCCACTAGCGACGAGCAGTACTTC CAISESTSDEQYF
TRBJ2-3 TRBV5-6 - TRBD1 TGTGCCAGCAGCAGAGACAGGGTTCCGAGCACAGATACGCAGTATTTT CASSRDRVPSTDTQYF
TRBJ2-2 TRBV7-9 - TRBD1 TGTGCCAGCAGCCAAATACCGGGACAGGGAGGCACCGGGGAGCTGTTTTTT CASSQIPGQGGTGELFF
TRBJ2-7 TRBV5-1 - TRBD2 TGCGCCAGCAGCTTAAGCGGGAGGACCGACGAGCAGTACTTC CASSLSGRTDEQYF
TRBJ1-2 TRBV27 - - TGTGCCAGCAGCAACTTAATGGGCTACGAGTCAGAGAACTTC CASSNLMGYESENF
TRBJ2-7 TRBV28 - - TGTGCCAGCAGAACCGGGCTAGGAGCCTACGAGCAGTACTTC CASRTGLGAYEQYF
TRBJ2-7 TRBV30 - - TGTGCCTGGAGTCCTTTTGGGCCGTACGAGCAGTACTTC CAWSPFGPYEQYF
TRBJ1-5 TRBV6-6 - - TGTGCCAGCAGTTACGGGGGTGGCAATCAGCCCCAGCATTTT CASSYGGGNQPQHF
TRBJ2-6 TRBV9 - - TGTGCCAGCAGCCCTCTTCCTGGGGCCAACGTCCTGACTTTC CASSPLPGANVLTF
TRBJ2-5 TRBV7-9 - TRBD2 TGTGCCAGCAGCTTAGCGCCCCTAGCGGGAGTAGAGACCCAGTACTTC CASSLAPLAGVETQYF
TRBJ2-2 TRBV28 - - TGTGCCACACAATCCGGGACCAACACCGGGGAGCTGTTTTTT CATQSGTNTGELFF
TRBJ1-1 TRBV27 - - TGTGCCAGCTCCCCTCAGATCCTGGGGACTGAAGCTTTCTTT CASSPQILGTEAFF
TRBJ2-7 TRBV7-2 - - TGTGCCAGCAGCTTGGCTGGGGCTACGGGAGAGCAGTACTTC CASSLAGATGEQYF
TRBJ2-1 TRBV11-3 - - TGTGCCAGCAGCCCCCCGATATTGACACCTACAAATGAGCAGTTCTTC CASSPPILTPTNEQFF
TRBJ2-5 TRBV29-1 once TRBD2 TGCAGCGTAGCCGGGCGGGAGTGGTCAGAGACCCAGTACTTC CSVAGREWSETQYF
TRBJ2-5 TRBV19 - - TGTGCCAGTAGTAGGTGTGCCCAGTACTTC CASSRCAQYF
TRBJ2-1 TRBV4-1 - TRBD1 TGCGCCAGCAGCCGAGAAAGGGGACAGAACAATGAGCAGTTCTTC CASSRERGQNNEQFF
TRBJ2-5 TRBV27 - TRBD1 TGTGCCAGCAGGGGGGACAGCCAAGAGACCCAGTACTTC CASRGDSQETQYF
TRBJ1-1 TRBV2 - TRBD1 TGTGCCAGCAAGCGGGATGGGACAGGCCGGAACACTGAAGCTTTCTTT CASKRDGTGRNTEAFF
TRBJ2-2 TRBV7-9 once - TGTGCCAGCAGCTTACGCAGTGGGACGGCTGCCGGGGAGCTGTTTTTT CASSLRSGTAAGELFF
TRBJ1-5 TRBV9 - - TGTGCCAGCAGCGAGGGACCTAGCAATCAGCCCCAGCATTTT CASSEGPSNQPQHF
TRBJ1-5 TRBV27 - - TGTGCCAGCAGTTTAAAAGGAGGAATGGGGAATCAGCCCCAGCATTTT CASSLKGGMGNQPQHF
TRBJ2-1 TRBV11-2 - TRBD2 TGTGCCAGCAGCTTTGGGGAGGGGCGGGAAAATGAGCAGTTCTTC CASSFGEGRENEQFF
TRBJ2-2 TRBV7-2 - - TGTGCCAGCAGCTTAGGGACCAACACCGGGGAGCTGTTTTTT CASSLGTNTGELFF
TRBJ2-1 TRBV7-6 - TRBD2 TGTGCCAGCAGCCCCCGGAACCGGACTAGCTCCTACAATGAGCAGTTCTTC CASSPRNRTSSYNEQFF
TRBJ1-1 TRBV28 - - TGTGCCAGCAGATTTCTTGGCGGTCCAACTGAAGCTTTCTTT CASRFLGGPTEAFF
TRBJ2-1 TRBV28 once - TGTGCCAGCAGTGGGCCGTACAATGAGCAGTTCTTC CASSGPYNEQFF
TRBJ1-1 TRBV18 - - TGTGCCAGCTCACCGCTGAGTACAGGATCCAACACTGAAGCTTTCTTT CASSPLSTGSNTEAFF